This passage covers 29 T cell receptor beta chains from one sample sequenced in a study of T cell repertoires in cytomegalovirus infection. Each CDR3 protein is one row after TCRdb ran MiXCR on the reads. The sample shows around 6,000 distinct CDR3 sequences, 45% to 55% of them seen only once. Their recognized antigens are unknown. Sequenced sample: PBMCs, sequenced either directly or after in vitro stimulation (not recorded which). The receptors originated from a human donor in good health (CMV status not recorded). Some clones in this sample may be carry-over from other donors' samples.

CDR3 bases: TGTGCCAGCAGCGAAAAGGGTGTTATCAATCAGCCCCAGCATTTT. Amino acid sequence: CASSEKGVINQPQHF. The chain combines TRBV12-3 or TRBV12-4 with TRBJ1-5, with D unresolved. V was trimmed by 6 bases and J by 3 bases, leaving 15 bases between them. The CDR3 is made up of 15 amino acids.

This rearrangement joins TRBV27 to TRBJ2-7; no clear D. CDR3 length: 14 residues. Germline assignment: CDR1 MNHEY and CDR2 SMNVEV (reference sequence). Trimming took off 5 bases at V and 0 bases at J, with 11 bases between the two ends. In DNA form, the CDR3 reads TGTGCCAGCAGTATTACCGGGCCCTCCTACGAGCAGTACTTC. The encoded protein is CASSITGPSYEQYF.

This clonotype was observed once. The rearrangement uses TRBV24-1 and TRBJ2-6; TRBD2 might be the D (5 bases). This CDR3 region has 16 residues. CDR1 is KGHDR, CDR2 SFDVKD, per germline. V was cut by 1 base and J by 0 bases, with 6 bases left in between. The CDR3 reads CATSDLGSSGANVLTF. CDR3 bases: TGTGCCACCAGTGATTTAGGGAGCTCTGGGGCCAACGTCCTGACTTTC.

In its sample, this clonotype was seen a few times. Being one base from a much bigger clone, this may be a read error. The gene calls are TRBV7-8 and TRBJ2-7; the D gene is possibly TRBD1 (6 bases). The CDR3 spans 14 residues. The germline V gene has CDR1 SGHVS and CDR2 FQNEAQ. The germline V and J ends were trimmed by 4 bases and 11 bases, with 21 bases remaining between them. CDR3 DNA: TGTGCCAGCAGCTGGGACACCCCTTTCGAGGAGAAGTACTTC. Translated, it gives CASSWDTPFEEKYF.

The sample holds a few counts of this clonotype. CDR3 protein: CASSQSKGPYHPYEQYF. The DNA for the CDR3 is TGTGCCAGCAGCCAGTCCAAGGGACCGTACCATCCCTACGAGCAGTACTTC. This chain uses TRBV4-2 with TRBJ2-7; D is tentatively TRBD1 or TRBD2 (5 bases each). The CDR3 has 17 residues. V was shortened by 3 bases and J by 2 bases, with 20 bases between the two germline ends. Germline V CDR1 and CDR2: LGHNA, YNFKEQ.

The chain links TRBV7-8 to TRBJ2-7; 7 bases fit TRBD1. CDR3 length: 14 amino acids. Germline CDR1 SGHVS, CDR2 FQNEAQ. Trimming at V came to 4 bases and at J to 5 bases, leaving 8 bases not matched to a gene. The CDR3 loop reads CASSWDSAGDEQYF. The CDR3 bases are TGTGCCAGCAGCTGGGACAGCGCGGGCGACGAGCAGTACTTC.

The chain has TRBV6-1 and TRBJ1-1; 11 positions agree with TRBD1. Germline V lookup: CDR1 MNHNS, CDR2 SASEGT. This CDR3 region has 14 residues. With 6 bases clipped from V and 1 base from J, the junction kept 1 base outside the gene matches. The CDR3 DNA is TGTGCCAGCAGAGGGACAGGGGGGAACACTGAAGCTTTCTTT. It translates to CASRGTGGNTEAFF.

This clonotype was counted a single time. V is TRBV28 and J is TRBJ2-5, with D perhaps matching TRBD1 (8 bases). Deletions cut 7 bases from V and 4 bases from J, with 16 bases between. CDR3 length: 14 amino acids. Germline V lookup: CDR1 MDHEN, CDR2 SYDVKM. The CDR3 protein is CASNMGGTGETQYF. The CDR3 DNA reads as TGTGCCAGCAACATGGGGGGGACAGGAGAGACCCAGTACTTC. Full variable domain (outside the CDR3, taken from reference TRBV28 and TRBJ2-5): DVKVTQSSRYLVKRTGEKVFLECVQDMDHENMFWYRQDPGLGLRLIYFSYDVKMKEKGDIPEGYSVSREKKERFSLILESASTNQTSMYLCASNMGGTGETQYFGPGTRLLVL.

The chain joins TRBV28 to TRBJ2-7; no clear D. The CDR3 contains 14 residues. Germline CDR1 reads MDHEN; CDR2 reads SYDVKM. Trimming left V 8 bases short and J 3 bases short, with 17 bases between. The CDR3, as DNA: TGTGCCAGCGCTCCCAACCACCCAGACTACGAGCAGTACTTC. It is translated as CASAPNHPDYEQYF.

The CDR3 region is CASNAGAVGELFF. The CDR3 nucleotides are TGTGCCAGCAATGCGGGAGCGGTCGGGGAGCTGTTTTTT. V gene TRBV6-2 or TRBV6-3 combines with J gene TRBJ2-2; TRBD2 agrees at 7 bases. This CDR3 region has 13 residues. Germline V gene sequence: CDR1 MNHEY, CDR2 SVGEGT. Trimming took 7 bases from V and 7 from J; bases not matched to a gene: 6.

This clonotype was recorded a few times. The chain carries TRBV7-8 and TRBJ1-3, with D possibly TRBD1 on 5 matching bases. The CDR3 has 12 residues. Trimming removed 1 base from V and 7 bases from J, with 5 bases in between. Per germline, CDR1 SGHVS and CDR2 FQNEAQ. The CDR3: CASSLGGNTIYF. The CDR3 region has the DNA TGTGCCAGCAGCTTAGGGGGCAACACCATATATTTT.

On this clonotype: No conserved phenylalanine or tryptophan ends this CDR3, so it is likely a read error. The DNA is left out, because the CDR3 cannot be placed on it with certainty; the CDR3 is given as TCRdb lists it. This chain links TRBV7-8 with TRBJ2-7; no check of the table's D call, TRBD1, against the DNA was made. Germline V CDR1 and CDR2: SGHVS, FQNEAQ. 14 amino acids form the CDR3, both terminal residues included. CDR3 loop: CACRWDTPGDEKYL.

For this clonotype: The junction shows a germline mismatch at one end, possibly a read error. This chain links TRBV28 with TRBJ2-7, with D possibly TRBD2 on 5 matching bases. Germline assignment: CDR1 MDHEN and CDR2 SYDVKM. The CDR3 runs 14 residues. The CDR3 loop is CALTPNQLDYEHYF. Here the CDR3 DNA reads TGTGCCCTCACTCCCAACCAACTAGACTACGAGCATTACTTC.

This clonotype appeared once. A read error may account for a junction end that differs from germline. The J gene is TRBJ2-3, the V gene TRBV6-5; tentative D call: TRBD2 (6 bases). Germline CDR1 and CDR2: MNHEY and SVGAGI. CDR3 length: 17 residues. CDR3 sequence reads: CARSYSALALDADTQSF. Here the CDR3 DNA reads TGTGCCAGAAGTTACTCAGCGCTAGCGTTAGATGCAGATACGCAGTCTTTT.

The chain couples TRBV20-1 to TRBJ1-5, with no clear D. Between the trimmed V and J ends, which lost 3 bases and 1 base, there was a span of 13 bases. The germline V gene encodes CDR1 DFQATT and CDR2 SNEGSKA (reference sequence). The CDR3 is 15 residues long. In DNA, the CDR3 is TGCAGTGCTAGTGGCCAGACTAGAAGCAATCAGCCCCAGCATTTT. Amino acid sequence: CSASGQTRSNQPQHF.

This sequence joins TRBV28 and TRBJ1-1; D might be TRBD1 (6 bases). Germline V gives CDR1 MDHEN, CDR2 SYDVKM. The germline V and J ends were trimmed by 10 bases and 7 bases, with 25 bases remaining between them. The CDR3 covers 15 residues. The CDR3 region has the DNA TGTGCCATCCGACCGGGGGCAGGACCGGACCTTGAAGCTTTCTTT. Translated, it gives CAIRPGAGPDLEAFF.

The chain combines TRBV6-8 with TRBJ2-7, with D possibly being TRBD1 (5 bases). The CDR3 runs to 13 residues. Trimming cost V 7 bases and J 1 base, with 11 bases left between them. Germline CDR1 MNHGY, CDR2 SAAAGT. CDR3 DNA: TGTGCCAGCATAGAGACAGCTTCCTACGAGCAGTACTTC. It encodes CASIETASYEQYF.

To note about this clonotype: The final CDR3 position lacks the conserved phenylalanine or tryptophan, pointing to a likely read error. Because the CDR3's place on the DNA is in doubt, the DNA is left out and the CDR3 is given as listed by TCRdb. The chain joins TRBV20-1 to TRBJ2-7; the table gives TRBD2 as D, unverified against the DNA. In germline, CDR1 is DFQATT, CDR2 SNEGSKA (reference sequence). The CDR3 comprises 15 residues, both ends counted. The CDR3 protein is CSARGWEVLSSEQSC.

The chain joins TRBV7-2 to TRBJ1-5, with D uncertain. The germline CDR1 and CDR2 sequences are SGHTA and FQGNSA. V lost 5 bases and J lost 9, with 20 bases in between. The CDR3 has 15 amino acids. DNA for the CDR3: TGTGCCAGCAGCCCCGTGACCGCTAGCAATTTGCCCCAGCATTTT. Amino acids: CASSPVTASNLPQHF.

The J gene is TRBJ2-3, the V gene TRBV6-5, with D hard to call. This CDR3 spans 12 amino acids. Germline lookup yields CDR1 MNHEY and CDR2 SVGAGI. The V gene lost 7 bases and the J gene lost 13 bases, with 18 bases spanning the gap. As DNA, the CDR3 is TGTGCCAGCATCCAACCCCCGGGCCTCGAGTATTTT. Translating it yields CASIQPPGLEYF.

There are a few counts of this clonotype. As the CDR3 is not closed by the conserved phenylalanine or tryptophan, this likely results from a read error. The chain recombines TRBV7-8 with TRBJ2-7; the D is unclear. The CDR3 totals 14 residues. Germline loops: CDR1 SGHVS, CDR2 FQNEAQ. V lost 3 bases and J lost 5, with 14 bases in between. The CDR3 sequence is CASSLYPPGDEQYS. In nucleotides, the CDR3 is TGTGCCAGCAGCTTGTACCCCCCTGGCGACGAGCAGTACTCC.

This clonotype was detected a few times. The chain combines TRBV20-1 with TRBJ2-5; 7 nucleotides align to TRBD1. The germline V gene encodes CDR1 DFQATT and CDR2 SNEGSKA (reference sequence). Trimming at V came to 3 bases and at J to 3 bases, leaving 7 bases not matched to a gene. The CDR3 contains 14 residues. Here the CDR3 reads CSARPGQPKETQYF. CDR3 in DNA: TGCAGTGCTAGGCCGGGACAGCCCAAAGAGACCCAGTACTTC.

To note about this clonotype: An end of the junction does not agree with germline; a read error may underlie this. The rearrangement links TRBV7-2 to TRBJ1-5; TRBD1 matches 7 bases. Germline V gene sequence: CDR1 SGHTA, CDR2 FQGNSA. The CDR3 is 15 amino acids. The CDR3 protein is CASITGTASNQPQPF. CDR3 DNA sequence: TGTGCCAGCATAACCGGGACAGCTAGCAATCAGCCCCAGCCTTTT.

This clonotype was seen ten or more times. The genes are TRBV27 and TRBJ2-3; D gene uncertain. The CDR3 is 13 amino acids. Trimming pared 2 bases from V and 4 bases from J, leaving 7 bases between. Germline values: CDR1 MNHEY, CDR2 SMNVEV (reference sequence). The DNA of the CDR3 is TGTGCCAGCAGTTTAGTACGTTCAGATACGCAGTATTTT. Residues: CASSLVRSDTQYF.

The sample holds a few counts of this clonotype. Because it lacks the conserved phenylalanine or tryptophan at the end, this CDR3 is likely a read error. The DNA is left out, because the CDR3 cannot be placed on it with certainty; the CDR3 is given as TCRdb lists it. The chain joins TRBV6-5 to TRBJ1-5; the table's D call, TRBD1, has no DNA check behind it. Germline lookup yields CDR1 MNHEY and CDR2 SVGAGI. The CDR3 region is 14 residues in length, termini included. CDR3 sequence reads: CASSMGQKNQPHLC.

This chain links TRBV6-5 with TRBJ2-3; 10 nucleotides line up with TRBD2. This CDR3 comprises 16 residues. CDR1 MNHEY and CDR2 SVGAGI come from the germline V gene. The junction had 9 bases not matched to a gene; V was cut back by 4 bases and J by 5 bases. The CDR3 bases are TGTGCCAGCAGTTCCCCAAGCGGGGGGGGTAAAGATACGCAGTATTTT. This translates into CASSSPSGGGKDTQYF.

The rearrangement joins TRBV7-2 to TRBJ1-5; D is ambiguous. Germline CDR1 reads SGHTA; CDR2 reads FQGNSA. Trimming removed 3 bases from V and 0 bases from J, with 9 bases in between. The CDR3 has 15 amino acids. CDR3 in amino acids: CASSFGRASNQPQHF. For the CDR3, the DNA is TGTGCCAGCAGCTTCGGGAGAGCTAGCAATCAGCCCCAGCATTTT. Drawing the rest from reference TRBV7-2 and TRBJ1-5, the complete variable domain is GAGVSQSPSNKVTEKGKDVELRCDPISGHTALYWYRQSLGQGLEFLIYFQGNSAPDKSGLPSDRFSAERTGGSVSTLTIQRTQQEDSAVYLCASSFGRASNQPQHFGDGTRLSIL.

About this clonotype: One junction end disagrees with the germline gene, perhaps due to a read error. V and J are TRBV6-2 or TRBV6-3 and TRBJ2-7; D unclear. The CDR3 has 12 residues. The germline V gene has CDR1 MNHEY and CDR2 SVGEGT. The CDR3 here is CASSYRPPEQCF. CDR3 bases: TGTGCCAGCAGTTACCGCCCCCCTGAGCAGTGCTTC.

The J gene is TRBJ1-1, the V gene TRBV7-3, with 8 bases lining up with TRBD1. The CDR3 contains 16 residues. V shed 5 bases and J 3 bases; nucleotides not matched to a gene: 11. Germline V gives CDR1 SGHTA, CDR2 FQGTGA. CDR3 nucleotides: TGTGCCAGCAGCCCCTACCCCGGGACAGGATACACTGAAGCTTTCTTT. Residues: CASSPYPGTGYTEAFF. Together with reference TRBV7-3 and TRBJ1-1, the CDR3 gives the full variable domain: GAGVSQTPSNKVTEKGKYVELRCDPISGHTALYWYRQSLGQGPEFLIYFQGTGAADDSGLPNDRFFAVRPEGSVSTLKIQRTERGDSAVYLCASSPYPGTGYTEAFFGQGTRLTVV.